This T cell receptor (beta chain) was sequenced in a study of blood T cell repertoires in COVID-19. Study-level information: Acute and convalescent COVID-19 specimens originated in the United States, Italy and Spain.

Here immunoSEQ multiplex PCR was the method, and the copy in TCRdb shows in-frame clones only, minus some. This sample has fewer than 85,000 clones, with 75% to 80% found just once. The CDR3 is made up of 12 amino acids. The V end lost 4 bases, the J end lost 6 bases, and 10 bases lay between the germline ends. This TCR was recovered from a man between 65 and 85 years old with COVID-19, enrolled during active disease. The sequenced sample consisted of peripheral blood. The rearrangement uses TRBV12-3 or TRBV12-4 and TRBJ2-7; maybe TRBD1 (5 bases). CDR3 loop: CASSSSGFEQYF. DNA of the CDR3: TGTGCCAGCAGTTCCTCAGGGTTCGAGCAGTACTTC.